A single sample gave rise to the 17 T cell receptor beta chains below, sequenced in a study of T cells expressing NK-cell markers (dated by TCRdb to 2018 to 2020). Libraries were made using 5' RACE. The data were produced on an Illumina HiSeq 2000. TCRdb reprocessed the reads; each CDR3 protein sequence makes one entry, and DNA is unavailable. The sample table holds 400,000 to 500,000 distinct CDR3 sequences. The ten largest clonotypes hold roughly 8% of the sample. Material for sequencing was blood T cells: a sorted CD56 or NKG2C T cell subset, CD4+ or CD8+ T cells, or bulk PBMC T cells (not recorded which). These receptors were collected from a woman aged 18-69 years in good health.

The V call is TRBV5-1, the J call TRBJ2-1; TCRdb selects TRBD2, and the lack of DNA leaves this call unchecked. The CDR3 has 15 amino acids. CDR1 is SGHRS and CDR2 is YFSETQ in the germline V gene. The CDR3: CASRSEALSYNEQFF.

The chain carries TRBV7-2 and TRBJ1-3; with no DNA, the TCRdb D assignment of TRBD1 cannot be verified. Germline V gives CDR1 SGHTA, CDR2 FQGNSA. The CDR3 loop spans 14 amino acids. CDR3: CASSSGQGGNTIYF.

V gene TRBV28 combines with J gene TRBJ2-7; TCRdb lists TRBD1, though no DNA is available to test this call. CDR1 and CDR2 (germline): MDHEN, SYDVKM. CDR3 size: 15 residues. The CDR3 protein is CASSSGTASSYEQYF.

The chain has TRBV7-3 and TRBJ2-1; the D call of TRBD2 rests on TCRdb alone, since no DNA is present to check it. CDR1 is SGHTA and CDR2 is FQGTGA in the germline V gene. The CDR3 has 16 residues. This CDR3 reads CASSVTGTNNYNEQFF.

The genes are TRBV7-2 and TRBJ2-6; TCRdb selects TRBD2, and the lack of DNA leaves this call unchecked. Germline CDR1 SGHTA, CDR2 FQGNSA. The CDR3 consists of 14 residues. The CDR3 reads CASKGLSGANVLTF.

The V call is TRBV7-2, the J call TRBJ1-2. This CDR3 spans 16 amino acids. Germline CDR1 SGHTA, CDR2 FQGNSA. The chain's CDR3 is CASSPLTGVTNYGYTF. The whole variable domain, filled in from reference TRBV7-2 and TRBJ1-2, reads GAGVSQSPSNKVTEKGKDVELRCDPISGHTALYWYRQSLGQGLEFLIYFQGNSAPDKSGLPSDRFSAERTGGSVSTLTIQRTQQEDSAVYLCASSPLTGVTNYGYTFGSGTRLTVV.

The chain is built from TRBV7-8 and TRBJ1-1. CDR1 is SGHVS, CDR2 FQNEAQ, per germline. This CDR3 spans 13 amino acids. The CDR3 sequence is CASSLTQAVEAFF.

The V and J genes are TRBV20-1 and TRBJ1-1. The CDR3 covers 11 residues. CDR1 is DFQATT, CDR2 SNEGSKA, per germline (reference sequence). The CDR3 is CSGGENTEAFF.

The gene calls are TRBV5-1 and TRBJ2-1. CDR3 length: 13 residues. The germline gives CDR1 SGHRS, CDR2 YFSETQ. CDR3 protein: CASSFVGVNEQFF.

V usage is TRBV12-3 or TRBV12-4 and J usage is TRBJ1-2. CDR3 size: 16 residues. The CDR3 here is CASSSLIRGANYGYTF.

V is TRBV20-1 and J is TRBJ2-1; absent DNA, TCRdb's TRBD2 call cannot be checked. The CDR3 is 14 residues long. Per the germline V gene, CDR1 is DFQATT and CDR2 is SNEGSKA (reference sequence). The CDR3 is CSAGTSGRYNEQFF.

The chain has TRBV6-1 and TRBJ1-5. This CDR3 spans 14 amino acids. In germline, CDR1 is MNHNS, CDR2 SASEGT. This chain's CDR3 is CASSAGDGNQPQHF.

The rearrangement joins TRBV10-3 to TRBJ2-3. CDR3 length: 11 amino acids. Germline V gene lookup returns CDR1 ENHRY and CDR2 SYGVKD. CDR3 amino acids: CAISEKDTQYF.

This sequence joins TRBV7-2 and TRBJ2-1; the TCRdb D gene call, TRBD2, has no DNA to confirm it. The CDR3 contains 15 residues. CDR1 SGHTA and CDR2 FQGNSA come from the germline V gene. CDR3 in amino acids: CASSRLAGGPDEQFF. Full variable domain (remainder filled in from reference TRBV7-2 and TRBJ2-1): GAGVSQSPSNKVTEKGKDVELRCDPISGHTALYWYRQSLGQGLEFLIYFQGNSAPDKSGLPSDRFSAERTGGSVSTLTIQRTQQEDSAVYLCASSRLAGGPDEQFFGPGTRLTVL.

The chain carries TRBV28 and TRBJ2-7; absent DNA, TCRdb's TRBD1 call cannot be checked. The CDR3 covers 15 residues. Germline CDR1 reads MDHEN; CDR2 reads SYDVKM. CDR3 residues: CASSPLGAGVLEQYF.

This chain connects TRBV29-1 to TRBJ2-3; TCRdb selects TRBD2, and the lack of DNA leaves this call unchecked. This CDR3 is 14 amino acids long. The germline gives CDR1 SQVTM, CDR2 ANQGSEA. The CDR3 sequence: CSVDSGRGTDTQYF.

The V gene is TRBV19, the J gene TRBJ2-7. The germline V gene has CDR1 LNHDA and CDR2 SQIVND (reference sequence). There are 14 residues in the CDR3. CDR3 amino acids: CASSILATSYEQYF.